Listed below are T cell receptor beta chains from one sample, sequenced in a study of follicular helper T cells after annual influenza vaccination. Measured with immunoSEQ multiplex PCR; TCRdb has only the in-frame clones, and not every one. The top ten hold 1.6% of the sample, which has several thousand clones, over 70% seen once. Here the sequenced sample was CXCR5+ CD38- circulating T follicular helper cells from blood, taken 7 days after influenza vaccination. The receptors originated from an adult who received the influenza vaccine. The CDR3 runs from the conserved cysteine through the conserved F or W. The order of the fields is V gene, CDR3 length, clone size, J gene, D gene, CDR3 DNA, CDR3 protein. D genes are given only for firm matches. For some rows the clone size is stated as once, few or many, or as a class when expanded; others skip it.

TRBV5-5	15	few	TRBJ1-4	TRBD1	TGTGCCAGCAGCCTCACAGGGGCAACTAATGAAAAACTGTTTTTT	CASSLTGATNEKLFF
TRBV6-5	15	-	TRBJ1-2	TRBD1	TGTGCCAGCAGTTACGGAGGGGACAGAGACTATGGCTACACCTTC	CASSYGGDRDYGYTF
TRBV7-2	14	-	TRBJ2-3	-	TGTGCCAGCAGCTTCAGGTCGGTTCCAGATACGCAGTATTTT	CASSFRSVPDTQYF
TRBV29-1	16	-	TRBJ1-2	-	TGCAGCGTGCCCGAGGGAGGCCGTCCGCCTAACTATGGCTACACCTTC	CSVPEGGRPPNYGYTF
TRBV2	15	-	TRBJ1-2	-	TGTGCCAGCAGTGAAACGGGGCAGGGGCGTAATGGCTACACCTTC	CASSETGQGRNGYTF
TRBV18	17	-	TRBJ1-3	-	TGTGCCAGCTCTGCTCAGCCCCGCGGCAGCTCTGGAAACACCATATATTTT	CASSAQPRGSSGNTIYF
TRBV25-1	16	-	TRBJ1-5	-	TGTGCCATCCCGGGGGCAGGGCCCGCTTCGGGGCAGCCCCAGCATTTT	CAIPGAGPASGQPQHF
TRBV6-5	13	-	TRBJ1-1	-	TGTGCCAGCAGCCGACGGGGGGGTACTGAAGCTTTCTTT	CASSRRGGTEAFF
TRBV14	17	-	TRBJ2-2	-	TGTGCCAGCAGCCAAGAGTGGAGGGGCGGGAACACCGGGGAGCTGTTTTTT	CASSQEWRGGNTGELFF
TRBV5-1	14	-	TRBJ2-7	TRBD1	TGCGCCAACCCCGACAGGGGGCGGGGCTACGAGCAGTACTTC	CANPDRGRGYEQYF
TRBV7-8	13	-	TRBJ1-1	-	TGTGCCAGCAGCTTATGGTCTGGGGCTGAAGCTTTCTTT	CASSLWSGAEAFF
TRBV9	16	-	TRBJ2-2	TRBD1	TGTGCCAGCAGCCCCCGACAGGGGGTCTCCGTCGGGGAGCTGTTTTTT	CASSPRQGVSVGELFF
TRBV7-8	16	-	TRBJ1-4	-	TGTGCCAGCAGCTTATCCTCAAAGGGGGCTAATGAAAAACTGTTTTTT	CASSLSSKGANEKLFF
TRBV10-2	14	few	TRBJ1-2	TRBD1	TGCGCCAGCTCGGGACAGGGGCTGGGCTATGGCTACACCTTC	CASSGQGLGYGYTF
TRBV18	13	-	TRBJ2-1	-	TGTGCCAGCTCACCGATTAGTGGGAATGAGCAGTTCTTC	CASSPISGNEQFF
TRBV7-8	17	-	TRBJ2-3	-	TGTGCCAGCAGCTTAGTGGCCGGCGGGACATCTACGAATACGCAGTATTTT	CASSLVAGGTSTNTQYF
TRBV4-2	16	-	TRBJ2-4	-	TGTGCCAGCAGCCAAGAGACTACCCGAGGCCAAAACATTCAGTACTTC	CASSQETTRGQNIQYF
TRBV7-2	12	-	TRBJ1-2	TRBD1	TGTGCCAGCGGGGACAGGGACTATGGCTACACCTTC	CASGDRDYGYTF
TRBV10-2	14	once	TRBJ1-1	TRBD1	TGCGCCAGCAGTGGTACAGGGGCTATGACTGAAGCTTTCTTT	CASSGTGAMTEAFF
TRBV27	13	-	TRBJ1-2	-	TGTGCCAGCTCCTACAGGGTTAACTATGGCTACACCTTC	CASSYRVNYGYTF